The clone carrying this TCR beta chain was seen just once. The data belong to a study of blood T cell repertoires in COVID-19. On the study more broadly: Sites in the United States, Italy and Spain provided acute and convalescent COVID-19 samples. PBMCs, B-cell-depleted T cells, or T cells were the source of the cDNA or gDNA that made up the material.

In the original analysis: By means of reference gene primer amplification, nucleated cell counts were estimated. Sequencing used immunoSEQ multiplex PCR; TCRdb keeps in-frame clones, though not all of them. That table supplies the V and J calls and clone size; D and trimming were determined from the DNA. The repertoire holds 120,000 or so clones, with about 88% as singletons. Germline loops: CDR1 SEHNR, CDR2 FQNEAQ (reference sequence). This CDR3 spans 18 amino acids. Trimming took 6 bases from V and 1 from J, leaving 19 bases between them. The genes are TRBV7-9 and TRBJ2-6, with D possibly matching TRBD2 (5 bases). The material sequenced was peripheral blood. This receptor was identified in a woman older than 75 with acute or convalescent COVID-19. In nucleotides, the CDR3 is TGTGCCAGCAGTTATCAGTACGGGGTTCTTTCTGGGGCCAACGTCCTGACTTTC. Translating it yields CASSYQYGVLSGANVLTF.